The 8 T cell receptor beta chains given below trace back to one sample, sequenced in a study of T cells in Graves' hyperthyroidism and ophthalmopathy. RNA transcripts yielded amplified TCR beta CDR3 regions. The HTBI primer set drove a first-round RT-PCR of the TCR CDR3. Using its own MiXCR run on the multiplex PCR reads, TCRdb lists one record per CDR3 protein. The table lists hundreds of thousands of distinct CDR3 sequences, over 11% of them singletons. The sequenced sample consisted of blood. The origin of the receptors is a man aged 50 to 60 with Graves' ophthalmopathy.

This clonotype was found a few times. J is TRBJ2-2 and V is TRBV10-1, with D uncertain. Trimming pared 6 bases from V and 7 bases from J, leaving 6 bases between. CDR1 and CDR2 from the germline V gene are WNHNN and SYGVQD (reference sequence). The CDR3 sequence is 11 residues long. The DNA for the CDR3 is TGCGCCAGCAGCGCTTACGGGGAGCTGTTTTTT. It is translated as CASSAYGELFF.

This clonotype has a count of ten or more. V is TRBV3-1 and J is TRBJ2-7; D is uncertain. This CDR3 has 12 residues. The germline V gene has CDR1 LGHDT and CDR2 YNNKEL (reference sequence). V lost 3 bases, J lost 5 bases, and 8 bases lay in between. CDR3 in DNA: TGTGCCAGCAGCCATGATTACGACGAGCAGTACTTC. This gives the protein CASSHDYDEQYF.

The chain carries TRBV6-7 and TRBJ2-1; no firm D call. Being an ORF, TRBV6-7 has a function that is uncertain. Trimming removed 7 bases from V and 0 bases from J, with 16 bases in between. This CDR3 region has 16 residues. CDR3 bases: TGTGCCAGCAAGAGAAGCGTGCGAAGCTCCTACAATGAGCAGTTCTTC. Translating gives CASKRSVRSSYNEQFF.

In this sample, this clonotype turned up many times. This chain links TRBV5-1 with TRBJ2-3; TRBD2 agrees at 10 bases. Germline V gene sequence: CDR1 SGHRS, CDR2 YFSETQ. The CDR3 has 18 amino acids. V gave up 4 bases and J gave up 0 bases; unmatched junction bases: 11. The CDR3 sequence: CASSPDRRTSGSTDTQYF. The CDR3 DNA reads TGCGCCAGCAGCCCGGACCGAAGGACTAGCGGAAGCACAGATACGCAGTATTTT.

This clonotype has a count of ten or more. V is TRBV3-1 and J is TRBJ2-1; no clear D gene. The CDR3 length is 14 residues. Germline CDR1 reads LGHDT; CDR2 reads YNNKEL (reference sequence). Trimming cost V 0 bases and J 5 bases, with 8 bases left between them. This CDR3 reads CASSQETLNNEQFF. The DNA for the CDR3 is TGTGCCAGCAGCCAAGAAACGCTAAACAATGAGCAGTTCTTC.

This clonotype was picked up a small number of times. V gene TRBV6-1 combines with J gene TRBJ1-6, with TRBD1 matching over 8 bases. The V gene's germline CDR1 is MNHNS and CDR2 SASEGT. This CDR3 comprises 16 residues. Unmatched junction bases numbered 4, after V lost 3 bases and J lost 3 bases. The CDR3 loop is CASSEDRVIYNSPLHF. The CDR3 coding sequence is TGTGCCAGCAGTGAGGACAGGGTCATCTATAATTCACCCCTCCACTTT.

There are many counts of this clonotype. V and J are TRBV5-8 and TRBJ2-1; D is ambiguous. Germline CDR1 reads SGHTS; CDR2 reads YDEGEE. V lost 1 base to trimming and J lost 0 bases, with 8 bases between them. This CDR3 is built from 15 residues. The CDR3 region has the DNA TGTGCCAGCAGCTTGTTCACTGGCTCCTACAATGAGCAGTTCTTC. This sequence encodes CASSLFTGSYNEQFF.

This clonotype was seen a few times. The CDR3 loop is CSAISTGTQEGEKLFF. The CDR3, as DNA: TGCAGTGCCATAAGCACCGGGACCCAGGAAGGCGAAAAACTGTTTTTT. This chain connects TRBV20-1 to TRBJ1-4; D perhaps matches TRBD1 (5 bases). There are 16 residues in the CDR3. Germline V CDR1 and CDR2: DFQATT, SNEGSKA (reference sequence). V lost 6 bases, J lost 8 bases, and 25 bases lay in between.